This TCR beta chain was documented in a study of blood T cell repertoires in COVID-19 (dated by TCRdb to 2020 to 2021). In terms of the full investigation: Collaborator samples came from the United States, Italy and Spain and covered acute and convalescent phases of COVID-19. The material from the prospective study consisted of cDNA or gDNA derived from T cells, B-cell-depleted T cells, or PBMCs. Subjects who had been exposed to COVID-19, were actively infected with it, or had recovered from it provided the deeply sampled blood TCRbeta repertoires that made up the dataset. The repertoires were made available in a free public database intended to serve as a resource for research on the immune response to SARS-CoV-2. The samples were drawn from two sources: the first 160 participants of the ongoing ImmuneRACE study, and 1,254 subjects contributed by 6 global collaborators. Sample metadata almost always included a de-identified subject ID, COVID-19 status, age in years and sex. HLA class I and class II types, where available, came from metadata supplied by the sample provider rather than from assay-based typing.

General study outcomes and caveats: How much clinical and demographic metadata was included differed by source and by participant, and the metadata was provided uncurated.

Enrolling through a virtual design, the prospective study's participants ranged in age from roughly 18 to 89 years and lived across approximately 25 United States geographic areas. In the prospective study, participants were assigned to cohorts based on the clinical history participants reported in a screening survey and a study questionnaire. Each participant in the prospective study had whole blood, serum and a nasopharyngeal or oropharyngeal swab collected by mobile phlebotomists. Participants in the prospective study had the option to provide additional blood draws and questionnaires over a roughly two-month period. Blood samples from the prospective study were shipped frozen or at room temperature prior to DNA extraction. Regarding this clone: It has no known antigen specificity. No base qualities exist here, and no much larger clone lies one base off it.

For CDR1 and CDR2, the germline V gene lists SGHTS and YDEGEE. At the junction V is shortened by 3 bases and J by 0 bases, with 16 bases in between. The CDR3 numbers 17 residues from cysteine through phenylalanine. Only the CDR3 part of the read is kept: 51 bases, read in frame from the first base. TCRbeta CDR3 regions were amplified from genomic DNA using the immunoSEQ Assay, a bias-controlled multiplex PCR. In the source study's methods: Within the assay, amplification of reference gene primers was used to estimate how many nucleated cells each sample contained. Sequence reads were collapsed and filtered to measure the absolute abundance of every unique TCRbeta CDR3 rearrangement. For each sample, productive Simpson clonality was calculated as the square root of Simpson's diversity index across productive rearrangements. In its TCRdb copy, this immuneACCESS table keeps in-frame sequences only and misses some clones. Where compared with another copy, unresolved V genes explain less than half of these, and the others have no known cause. V, J and clone size are taken as reported in that table, and D and trimming were inferred from the DNA itself. This sample holds approximately 360,000 clones; 88% were observed only once. 0.95% to 1% of the sample lies in the top ten.

The sequencing input was PBMCs or T cells enriched from blood (not recorded which). This TCR was sampled from a woman aged 25-40 years with acute COVID-19. The rearrangement combines TRBV5-8 with TRBJ1-3; too little of a D gene remains to name it. The CDR3 protein: CASSSRWRISSGNTIYF. The DNA sequence reads TGTGCCAGCAGCTCTCGGTGGCGGATCAGCTCTGGAAACACCATATATTTT.